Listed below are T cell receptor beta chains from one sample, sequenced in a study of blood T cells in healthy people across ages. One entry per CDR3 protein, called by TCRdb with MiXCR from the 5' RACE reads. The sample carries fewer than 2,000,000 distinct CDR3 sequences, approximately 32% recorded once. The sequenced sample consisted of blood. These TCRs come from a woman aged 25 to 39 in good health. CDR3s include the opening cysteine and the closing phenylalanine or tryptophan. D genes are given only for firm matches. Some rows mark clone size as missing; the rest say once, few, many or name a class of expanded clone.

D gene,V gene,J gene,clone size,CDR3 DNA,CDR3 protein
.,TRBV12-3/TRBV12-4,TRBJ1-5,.,TGTGCCAGCAGTGGAGGGTTTGGTGATCAGCCCCAGCATTTT,CASSGGFGDQPQHF
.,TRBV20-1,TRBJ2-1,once,TGCAGTGCTAAAGTAAGCGGAGCCTACAATGAGCAGTTCTTC,CSAKVSGAYNEQFF
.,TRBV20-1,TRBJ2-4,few,TGCAGTGCTAGTGGCGTGGCCGGGACCAAAAACATTCAGTACTTC,CSASGVAGTKNIQYF
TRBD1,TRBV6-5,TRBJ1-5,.,TGTGCCGTCAGGGGGACAGGGAGAGGTCAGCCCCAGCATTTT,CAVRGTGRGQPQHF
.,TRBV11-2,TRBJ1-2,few,TGTGCCAGCAGCTTAGGCGTGGGGACGGGCTATGGCTACACCTTC,CASSLGVGTGYGYTF
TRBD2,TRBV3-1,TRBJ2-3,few,TGTGCCAGCAGCCAAGGATCGGGGAGGGGCACAGATACGCAGTATTTT,CASSQGSGRGTDTQYF
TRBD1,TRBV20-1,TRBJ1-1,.,TGCAGTGCTATAGACAGGGGGCTTGAAGCTTTCTTT,CSAIDRGLEAFF
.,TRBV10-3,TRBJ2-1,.,TGTGCCATCAGCCGACAACCCCTGACCTACAATGAGCAGTTCTTC,CAISRQPLTYNEQFF
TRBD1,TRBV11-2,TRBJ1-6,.,TGTGCCAGCGACGTACAGGGGAATTCACCCCTCCACTTT,CASDVQGNSPLHF
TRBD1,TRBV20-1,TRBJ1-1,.,TGCAGTGCTAATAACGACAGGGGGCTGGGCACTGAAGCTTTCTTT,CSANNDRGLGTEAFF
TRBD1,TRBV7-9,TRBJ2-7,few,TGTGCCAGCAGCCACCAGACAGGGGCTTATTACGAGCAGTACTTC,CASSHQTGAYYEQYF
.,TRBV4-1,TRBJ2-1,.,TGCGCCAGCAGCCCAACCGCCGTATACAATGAGCAGTTCTTC,CASSPTAVYNEQFF
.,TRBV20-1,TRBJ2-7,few,TGCAGTGCCCCTCCCAGTAGCGGCCCCTACGAGCAGTACTTC,CSAPPSSGPYEQYF
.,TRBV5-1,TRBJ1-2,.,TGCGCCAGCAGCCCGAATGGGGGGGGCGACTATGGCTACACCTTC,CASSPNGGGDYGYTF
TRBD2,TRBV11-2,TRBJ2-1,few,TGTGCCAGCAGCCCTACTAGCGGGGGGGCCCAGCAGTTCTTC,CASSPTSGGAQQFF
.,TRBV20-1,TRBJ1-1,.,TGCAGTGCTAGAGCGGGGGGCAGTCAGAACACTGAAGCTTTCTTT,CSARAGGSQNTEAFF
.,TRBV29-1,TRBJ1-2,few,TGCAGCGTTCTCCCTGCGGGGTACAGCTATGGCTACACCTTC,CSVLPAGYSYGYTF
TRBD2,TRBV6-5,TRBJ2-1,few,TGTGCCAGCAGTTCGTCTAGGGGCGGGAGTCTCCTTGAGCAGTTCTTC,CASSSSRGGSLLEQFF
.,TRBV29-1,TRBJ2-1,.,TGCAGCCCAGCGAGGGGAAATGAGCAGTTCTTC,CSPARGNEQFF
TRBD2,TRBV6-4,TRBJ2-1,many,TGTGCCAGCAGTGACCGGACTAGCGGGAACAATGAGCAGTTCTTC,CASSDRTSGNNEQFF
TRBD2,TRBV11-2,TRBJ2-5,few,TGTGCCAGCAGCCCAAGCCTAGCGGGGGCCCTTGAGACCCAGTACTTC,CASSPSLAGALETQYF
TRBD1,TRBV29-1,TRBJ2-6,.,TGCAGCGTTGAAGTGATGCCGGGACAGGGAAGCTCTGGGGCCAACGTCCTGACTTTC,CSVEVMPGQGSSGANVLTF
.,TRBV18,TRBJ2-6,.,TGTGCCAGCTCACCACCTAGCTCTGGGGCCAACGTCCGGACTTTC,CASSPPSSGANVRTF
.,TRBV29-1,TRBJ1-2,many,TGCAGCGTCGGAAGGGCAGGTGGCTACACCTTC,CSVGRAGGYTF
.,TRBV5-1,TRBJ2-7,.,TGCGCCAGCAGCCCCGGGGGCCACAGCGGGTTGAACCAGTACTTC,CASSPGGHSGLNQYF
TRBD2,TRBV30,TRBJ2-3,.,TGTGCCCAAGGGGGGACTAGCGGCACAGATACGCAGTATTTT,CAQGGTSGTDTQYF
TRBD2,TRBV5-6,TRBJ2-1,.,TGTGCCAGCAGCCTAGGGACTAGCGGGAGATTGAGCAATGAGCAGTTCTTC,CASSLGTSGRLSNEQFF
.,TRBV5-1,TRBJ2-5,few,TGCACCAACAGCCGGTTTCCAGCGACAGGCGGCGGAGAGACCCAGTACTTC,CTNSRFPATGGGETQYF
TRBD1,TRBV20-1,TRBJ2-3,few,TGCAGTGCCCGCGGACAGGGGAATGTGACAGATACGCAGTATTTT,CSARGQGNVTDTQYF
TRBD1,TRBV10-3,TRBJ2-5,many,TGTGCCATCAGTGAGGGGGGGACAGGACAAGAGACCCAGTACTTC,CAISEGGTGQETQYF
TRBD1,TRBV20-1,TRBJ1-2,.,TGCAGTGCTAGACCTTCATCGGGACAGGGGCGCCCTTATGGCTACACCTTC,CSARPSSGQGRPYGYTF
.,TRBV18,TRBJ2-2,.,TGTGCCAGCTCACCAAAAATCACCGGGGAGCTGTTTTTT,CASSPKITGELFF
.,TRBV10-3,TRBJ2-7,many,TGTGCCATCAGTGAATTCGCGTACCGAAGATCCTACGAGCAGTACTTC,CAISEFAYRRSYEQYF
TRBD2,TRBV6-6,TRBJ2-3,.,TGTGCCAGCAGTTATGCAGCGGGGGGTGCTAGCACAGATGCGCAGTATTTT,CASSYAAGGASTDAQYF
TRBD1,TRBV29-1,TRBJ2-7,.,TGCAGCGTTTACACTTCCCTTGACAGGGGAGTCTACGAGCAGTACTTC,CSVYTSLDRGVYEQYF
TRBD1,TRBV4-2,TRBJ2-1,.,TGTGCCAGCAGCCATCCCGGGAACCGGGACAGGGTTGGGTACAATGAGCAGTTCTTC,CASSHPGNRDRVGYNEQFF
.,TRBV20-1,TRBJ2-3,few,TGCAGTGCGCTGCCTAGGGGCACAGATACGCAGTATTTT,CSALPRGTDTQYF
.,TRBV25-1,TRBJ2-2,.,TGTGCCAGCAGTGAGGAGATGAACACCGGGGAGCTGTTTTTT,CASSEEMNTGELFF
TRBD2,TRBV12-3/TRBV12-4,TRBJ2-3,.,TGTGCCAGCAGTTTTACAGCGGGGGGCCTTCAGTATTTT,CASSFTAGGLQYF
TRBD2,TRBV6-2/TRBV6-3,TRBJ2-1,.,TGTGCCAGCAGGACTAGCGGGATTAATGAGCAGTTCTTC,CASRTSGINEQFF
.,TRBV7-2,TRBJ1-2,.,TGTGCCATTCGCGACGGGACCTCTAACTATGGCTACACCTTC,CAIRDGTSNYGYTF
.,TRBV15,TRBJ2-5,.,TGTGCCACCAGCAGAGATGTGCGGTACCAAGAGACCCAGTACTTC,CATSRDVRYQETQYF